This T cell receptor (beta chain) was sequenced during a study of blood T cell repertoires in COVID-19. V lost 5 bases and J lost 2, with 13 bases in between. Germline-derived CDR1 and CDR2 are SGHVS and FQNEAQ. This CDR3 has 14 residues. Generated by immunoSEQ multiplex PCR, the TCRdb table keeps only in-frame clones and is missing some. This table holds 150,000 to 200,000 clones, approximately 80% found once. This clone came up once. Cohorts were determined from participant-reported clinical history. The chain is built from TRBV7-8 and TRBJ2-7, with a tentative D call TRBD1 (5 bases). The TCR sequence derives from a woman aged 55-70 years who had recovered from COVID-19. Sequencing was performed on PBMCs or T cells enriched from blood (not recorded which). The CDR3, as DNA: TGTGCCAGCAGCCAGAGTAAGGGGCCCTACGAGCAGTACTTC. Translating gives CASSQSKGPYEQYF.